A single sample gave rise to the 2 T cell receptor beta chains below, sequenced in a study of blood T cell repertoires in COVID-19. Repertoires were generated with immunoSEQ multiplex PCR, while TCRdb's copy carries only in-frame clones and drops some. Among a few hundred thousand clones listed, 84% were seen once. The sequenced material came from PBMCs or T cells enriched from blood (not recorded which). These receptor sequences come from a woman in her forties who had recovered from COVID-19.

The chain links TRBV28 to TRBJ2-3; tentatively, D is TRBD2 (6 bases). V lost 7 bases, J lost 2 bases, and 10 bases lay in between. The CDR3 totals 13 residues. Germline V gene lookup returns CDR1 MDHEN and CDR2 SYDVKM. CDR3 region: CASNGGATDTQYF. CDR3 coding DNA: TGTGCCAGCAACGGGGGTGCCACAGATACGCAGTATTTT.

The chain employs TRBV6-5 and TRBJ2-7, with TRBD1 matching over 8 bases. The germline V gene has CDR1 MNHEY and CDR2 SVGAGI. The CDR3 runs 14 residues. The V and J ends lost 5 bases and 5 bases, in that order; junction bases with no gene match: 8. CDR3 coding DNA: TGTGCCAGCAGTCGGTCCCGGGACAGGAACGAGCAGTACTTC. It codes for CASSRSRDRNEQYF.